In this sample, the clone carrying this T cell receptor beta chain turned up many times. Its antigen remains unidentified. This record comes from a study of T cells in Graves' hyperthyroidism and ophthalmopathy. Study-wide results and caveats: Most thyroid clonotypes expanded above 0.001 were also detected in blood. With a median lead of approximately 6 months before onset, the model predicted ophthalmopathy.

V lost 1 base, J lost 3 bases, and 2 bases stayed unmatched. From germline, CDR1 is SGHAT and CDR2 FQNNGV. The CDR3 totals 15 residues. It was RNA transcripts that yielded the amplified TCR beta CDR3 regions. The TCR CDR3 was amplified in a first-round RT-PCR using the HTBI primer set. TCRdb fed the multiplex PCR reads into MiXCR, producing one record per CDR3 protein. This sample has 300,000 to 450,000 distinct CDR3 sequences, with around a sixth found just once. V gene TRBV11-2 combines with J gene TRBJ2-3; 9 nucleotides line up with TRBD2. The specimen sequenced was blood. This clonotype was obtained from a woman aged 18-29 years with Graves' hyperthyroidism that later progressed to Graves' ophthalmopathy. CDR3 region: CASSLVTSGTDTQYF. CDR3 in DNA: TGTGCCAGCAGCTTAGTGACTAGCGGAACAGATACGCAGTATTTT. Looking up the rest from reference TRBV11-2 and TRBJ2-3 gives the full variable domain: EAGVAQSPRYKIIEKRQSVAFWCNPISGHATLYWYQQILGQGPKLLIQFQNNGVVDDSQLPKDRFSAERLKGVDSTLKIQPAKLEDSAVYLCASSLVTSGTDTQYFGPGTRLTVL.